This TCR beta chain is from a study of control samples from healthy donors and cancer patients (dated by TCRdb to 2020 to 2021). According to the germline V gene (reference sequence), CDR1 reads MNHEY and CDR2 reads SMNVEV. The V end gives up 0 bases and the J end 4 bases, leaving 1 base in the junction not matched to a gene. Including the terminal cysteine and phenylalanine, the CDR3 comprises 15 residues. CDR3 DNA only is kept here, 45 bases in frame from base 1. This clone was picked up one time. Its antigen has not been determined. Per-base quality was not reported, and no clone a single base away is much larger than it. Library preparation employed the immunoSEQ multiplex PCR assay. Not all clones reach the TCRdb copy of this immuneACCESS table, which keeps in-frame sequences only. Checked studies attribute under half of the gap to unresolved V genes and leave the rest unexplained. The sample profile shows 130,000 to 150,000 clones; just under 95% of them were found once. More than 13% of the sample rests with the top ten.

In this chain, TRBV27 is recombined with TRBJ2-2; 8 nucleotides in the junction match TRBD1. The sequenced sample consisted of PBMCs. This TCR was recovered from a man aged 55 to 69 with colorectal cancer. At the DNA level, the sequence is TGTGCCAGCAGTTTATCGCAGGGGGCCACCGGGGAGCTGTTTTTT. Translated, it gives CASSLSQGATGELFF.